The 12 T cell receptor beta chains listed next were all sequenced from one sample in a study of shared clonotypes between healthy human individuals. Terminally differentiated effector memory CD45RA+ cells were excluded by CCR7 positive selection of CD45RO-negative cells. Repertoires were generated with immunoSEQ multiplex PCR, while TCRdb's copy carries only in-frame clones and drops some. This sample carries a few hundred thousand clones, around 95% of them seen once, and the ten largest clones take 0.11%. The sample consisted of naive CD8+ T cells sorted from blood. These receptors were collected from a woman aged 30 to 39 in good health.

The chain has TRBV7-5 and TRBJ2-7; TRBD2 is taken as the D call from the table, unchecked against the DNA. TRBV7-5 constitutes a pseudogene. The CDR3 runs 16 residues. In DNA, the CDR3 is TGTGTCAGAAGCTTAGGTGGGACTAGCGGGAGTTACGAGCAGTACTTC. Amino acids: CVRSLGGTSGSYEQYF.

This chain connects TRBV6-1 to TRBJ2-3; D is uncertain. The CDR3 sequence is 11 residues long. Germline V gives CDR1 MNHNS, CDR2 SASEGT. V was shortened by 10 bases and J by 6 bases, with 11 bases between the two germline ends. The CDR3 nucleotides are TGTGCCACATCTACACCCGATACGCAGTATTTT. It is translated as CATSTPDTQYF.

The chain carries TRBV2 and TRBJ2-5; D gene ambiguous. The germline V and J ends were trimmed by 5 bases and 3 bases, with 1 base remaining between them. Per the germline V gene, CDR1 is SNHLY and CDR2 is FYNNEI. There are 10 residues in the CDR3. The CDR3 reads CASSKETQYF. CDR3 nucleotide sequence: TGTGCCAGCAGTAAAGAGACCCAGTACTTC. The entire variable domain, with the rest obtained from reference TRBV2 and TRBJ2-5, is as follows: EPEVTQTPSHQVTQMGQEVILRCVPISNHLYFYWYRQILGQKVEFLVSFYNNEISEKSEIFDDQFSVERPDGSNFTLKIRSTKLEDSAMYFCASSKETQYFGPGTRLLVL.

To note about this clone: Other DNA sequences of this sample code for an identical CDR3. This CDR3 reads CASSFRRVTGELFF. The CDR3, as DNA: TGTGCCAGCAGTTTTCGGAGGGTGACCGGGGAGCTGTTTTTT. The chain uses TRBV28 and TRBJ2-2, with D perhaps TRBD2 (6 bases). V was shortened by 3 bases and J by 5 bases, with 10 bases between the two germline ends. Germline V gene data show CDR1 as MDHEN and CDR2 as SYDVKM. The CDR3 extends over 14 amino acids.

The genes are TRBV27 and TRBJ2-7, with TRBD2 as a possible D gene (5 bases). The CDR3 loop spans 21 amino acids. Trimming removed 4 bases at V and 2 bases at J, with 33 bases between. Germline assignment: CDR1 MNHEY and CDR2 SMNVEV (reference sequence). Here the CDR3 reads CASSYIYSGISGSSGPYEQYF. CDR3 in DNA: TGTGCCAGCAGTTACATCTACTCGGGGATTAGTGGAAGCTCGGGTCCCTACGAGCAGTACTTC.

V is TRBV28 and J is TRBJ2-3; 9 bases align to TRBD2. The trim removed 1 base at V and 3 bases at J, leaving 11 bases unmatched. This CDR3 is built from 18 residues. Germline-derived CDR1 and CDR2 are MDHEN and SYDVKM. The CDR3 nucleotides are TGTGCCAGCAGTTTATCCCAGGTAGCGGGAGTACGAACAGATACGCAGTATTTT. Translating gives CASSLSQVAGVRTDTQYF. The full variable domain, rest sourced from reference TRBV28 and TRBJ2-3, is DVKVTQSSRYLVKRTGEKVFLECVQDMDHENMFWYRQDPGLGLRLIYFSYDVKMKEKGDIPEGYSVSREKKERFSLILESASTNQTSMYLCASSLSQVAGVRTDTQYFGPGTRLTVL.

The chain has TRBV7-9 and TRBJ2-2; D is uncertain. The CDR3 spans 15 residues. V lost 2 bases and J lost 4, with 11 bases in between. Germline lookup yields CDR1 SEHNR and CDR2 FQNEAQ (reference sequence). CDR3: CASSLFYETTGELFF. In DNA, the CDR3 is TGTGCCAGCAGCTTATTTTATGAGACCACCGGGGAGCTGTTTTTT.

The chain uses TRBV19 and TRBJ2-1; 8 positions agree with TRBD2. V lost 5 bases to trimming and J lost 2 bases; unmatched junction nucleotides: 5. The CDR3 sequence is 15 residues long. Germline V gene data show CDR1 as LNHDA and CDR2 as SQIVND (reference sequence). The CDR3 region has the DNA TGTGCCAGTAGTTCAGGACTAGCTGCCTACAATGAGCAGTTCTTC. It is translated as CASSSGLAAYNEQFF.

The chain joins TRBV4-1 to TRBJ2-1; D is perhaps TRBD2 (5 bases). CDR3 length equals 14 residues. CDR1 and CDR2 from the germline V gene are MGHRA and YSYEKL. The ends were cut back, 4 bases at V and 4 bases at J, with 11 bases in the middle. This CDR3 reads CASSPRRGYNEQFF. The CDR3 DNA reads TGCGCCAGCAGCCCCCGTCGCGGGTACAATGAGCAGTTCTTC.

J is TRBJ1-3 and V is TRBV19; a possible D gene is TRBD1 (5 bases). Germline CDR1 LNHDA, CDR2 SQIVND (reference sequence). The CDR3 runs 13 residues. Trimming took 0 bases from V and 5 from J, leaving 5 bases between them. CDR3: CASSIEGRNTIYF. The CDR3 DNA reads as TGTGCCAGTAGTATAGAGGGGCGAAACACCATATATTTT. The whole variable domain, remainder taken from reference TRBV19 and TRBJ1-3, is DGGITQSPKYLFRKEGQNVTLSCEQNLNHDAMYWYRQDPGQGLRLIYYSQIVNDFQKGDIAEGYSVSREKKESFPLTVTSAQKNPTAFYLCASSIEGRNTIYFGEGSWLTVV.

The rearrangement links TRBV4-2 to TRBJ2-7, with D unresolved. Germline CDR1 reads LGHNA; CDR2 reads YNFKEQ. The length of the CDR3 is 15 residues. V gave up 2 bases and J gave up 0 bases, with 11 bases separating them. CDR3 in DNA: TGTGCCAGCAGCCAAACCAGCGAGTCCTCCTACGAGCAGTACTTC. As protein: CASSQTSESSYEQYF.

The genes are TRBV28 and TRBJ1-6, with D possibly matching TRBD1 (6 bases). Looked up from germline, CDR1 is MDHEN and CDR2 is SYDVKM. Trimming shortened V by 3 bases and J by 10 bases, and 13 bases separated the two germline ends. CDR3 length equals 14 residues. CDR3 DNA sequence: TGTGCCAGCAGTTTCGTACAGGGAGCCTCACCCCTCCACTTT. Translated, it gives CASSFVQGASPLHF.